The 10 T cell receptor beta chains given below trace back to one sample, sequenced in a study of early T cells in non-severe SARS-CoV-2 infection. TCRdb reprocessed the 5' RACE reads with MiXCR, giving one entry per CDR3 protein. The table shows approximately 27,000 distinct CDR3 sequences, with about 5% occurring only once. The sample consisted of whole blood. These receptors came from an adult who was a healthcare worker with PCR-confirmed SARS-CoV-2 infection or an uninfected control (not recorded which).

This clonotype was counted ten times or more. One end of the junction does not line up with germline, which may come from a read error. This chain links TRBV6-6 with TRBJ2-7, with 8 bases lining up with TRBD1. CDR1 is MNHNY, CDR2 SVGAGI, per germline (reference sequence). This CDR3 is built from 14 residues. This CDR3 reads CASSFRGPNYEQYF. CDR3 nucleotide sequence: TGCGCCAGCAGTTTCAGGGGGCCCAATTACGAGCAGTACTTC.

This clonotype was picked up many times. The chain uses TRBV7-3 and TRBJ2-1; unclear D gene. V lost 5 bases and J 0 bases, leaving 14 bases between the germline ends. Per the germline V gene, CDR1 is SGHTA and CDR2 is FQGTGA. The CDR3 spans 16 residues. Here the CDR3 reads CASSPHQRGSYNEQFF. The CDR3 nucleotides are TGTGCCAGCAGCCCGCATCAGCGCGGCTCCTACAATGAGCAGTTCTTC.

This clonotype was seen a few times. The chain has TRBV7-3 and TRBJ2-2; 10 bases are shared with TRBD1. Trimming removed 3 bases from V and 5 bases from J; junction bases left unmatched: 0. Germline V gene data show CDR1 as SGHTA and CDR2 as FQGTGA. The CDR3 covers 14 residues. The CDR3 region has the DNA TGTGCCAGCAGCTTGGGACAGGGGACCGGGGAGCTGTTTTTT. It encodes CASSLGQGTGELFF.

This clonotype was detected ten times or more. V and J are TRBV7-9 and TRBJ2-7; D perhaps matches TRBD1 (6 bases). Germline V gene lookup returns CDR1 SEHNR and CDR2 FQNEAQ (reference sequence). This CDR3 has 13 amino acids. Between the trimmed V and J ends, which lost 4 bases and 3 bases, there was a span of 10 bases. In nucleotides, the CDR3 is TGTGCCAGCAGCTCGACAGGAAACTACGAGCAGTACTTC. Translation: CASSSTGNYEQYF. The full variable domain, completed using reference TRBV7-9 and TRBJ2-7, is DTGVSQNPRHKITKRGQNVTFRCDPISEHNRLYWYRQTLGQGPEFLTYFQNEAQLEKSRLLSDRFSAERPKGSFSTLEIQRTEQGDSAMYLCASSSTGNYEQYFGPGTRLTVT.

This clonotype has ten or more counts. This sequence joins TRBV29-1 and TRBJ2-1; 12 nucleotides line up with TRBD2. V dropped 2 bases and J dropped 9; count of bases not matched to a gene: 11. The CDR3 sequence is 16 residues long. Germline V CDR1 and CDR2: SQVTM, ANQGSEA. Here the CDR3 DNA reads TGCAGCGTTGAAATACTAGCGGGGGGAGCGGTGGGTGAGCAGTTCTTC. Its protein product is CSVEILAGGAVGEQFF.

This clonotype was observed at least ten times. This rearrangement joins TRBV7-9 to TRBJ1-4; D is perhaps TRBD1 (5 bases). The CDR3 extends over 17 amino acids. The V end lost 8 bases, the J end lost 5 bases, and 24 bases lay between the germline ends. From germline, CDR1 is SEHNR and CDR2 FQNEAQ (reference sequence). CDR3 sequence (DNA): TGTGCCAGCCAGCAGGGCCACCTTCAGGGCCTAAATGAAAAACTGTTTTTT. This translates into CASQQGHLQGLNEKLFF.

This sequence joins TRBV29-1 and TRBJ2-7; 7 positions agree with TRBD2. V shed 6 bases and J 0 bases; nucleotides not matched to a gene: 11. Germline-derived CDR1 and CDR2 are SQVTM and ANQGSEA. CDR3 size: 15 residues. CDR3 residues: CSVERLAPSSYEQYF. CDR3 nucleotide sequence: TGCAGCGTAGAAAGACTAGCCCCGAGCTCCTACGAGCAGTACTTC.

This clonotype was recorded many times. This chain connects TRBV10-3 to TRBJ1-4; D call uncertain. V was trimmed by 4 bases and J by 5 bases, leaving 5 bases between them. CDR1 is ENHRY and CDR2 is SYGVKD in the germline V gene. The CDR3 has 12 amino acids. The CDR3 sequence: CAISGGNEKLFF. Here the CDR3 DNA reads TGTGCCATCAGTGGAGGGAATGAAAAACTGTTTTTT.

This clonotype was detected ten times or more. A read error may account for a junction end that differs from germline. The chain links TRBV12-3 or TRBV12-4 to TRBJ1-6; D unclear. The CDR3 is 12 residues long. CDR3 DNA: TGTGCCAGCAGTCTAGCAAGTTCACCCCTCCACTTT. Translation: CASSLASSPLHF.

As for this clonotype: A much larger clone is a single base away; this may be a read error. J is TRBJ1-1 and V is TRBV12-3 or TRBV12-4; tentatively, D is TRBD1 (5 bases). The V end was cut by 6 bases, the J end by 6 bases, with 14 bases between. The CDR3 consists of 13 residues. The CDR3 sequence: CASRGIRDAEAFF. CDR3 nucleotide sequence: TGTGCCAGCAGGGGAATCAGGGACGCTGAAGCTTTCTTT.